These T cell receptor beta chains were read from a single sample in a study of blood T cell repertoires in COVID-19. Profiling relied on immunoSEQ multiplex PCR, and the TCRdb table lists in-frame clones only, not all of them. This sample has tens of thousands of clones, with around 75% found just once. What was sequenced was peripheral blood. All receptors come from a man aged 70 or older with acute or convalescent COVID-19. CDR3s include the opening cysteine and the closing phenylalanine or tryptophan. A D gene is named only where the DNA matches it firmly. Clone sizes are given selectively: once, few, many, or a class where the clone is expanded.

TRBV28	TRBD1	TRBJ1-6	NA	CASSSGGTGDSPLHF	TGTGCCAGCAGTTCGGGCGGGACAGGAGATTCACCCCTCCACTTT
TRBV18	TRBD1	TRBJ2-5	NA	CASSPIQGAGETQYF	TGTGCCAGCTCACCCATCCAGGGGGCGGGAGAGACCCAGTACTTC
TRBV14	TRBD2	TRBJ2-7	few	CASSQDPLAEISYEQYF	TGTGCCAGCAGCCAAGATCCCCTAGCGGAGATCTCCTACGAGCAGTACTTC
TRBV7-2	NA	TRBJ2-2	once	CASSLSGQSTGELFF	TGTGCCAGCAGCTTAAGTGGACAGAGCACCGGGGAGCTGTTTTTT
TRBV9	TRBD2	TRBJ2-7	NA	CASSLGLAGANGEQYF	TGTGCCAGCAGCCTTGGACTAGCGGGAGCTAATGGCGAGCAGTACTTC
TRBV19	NA	TRBJ2-7	NA	CASRLDTSSYEQYF	TGTGCCAGTAGGCTCGATACCAGCTCCTACGAGCAGTACTTC
TRBV6-5	NA	TRBJ1-2	few	CASSIDEGGHYGYTF	TGTGCCAGCAGCATCGACGAGGGGGGGCACTATGGCTACACCTTC
TRBV12-3/TRBV12-4	NA	TRBJ2-6	few	CASSPSGANVLTF	TGTGCCAGCAGCCCCAGTGGGGCCAACGTCCTGACTTTC
TRBV5-1	NA	TRBJ2-7	once	CASSLGLSHSYEQYF	TGCGCCAGCAGCTTGGGACTATCACACTCCTACGAGCAGTACTTC
TRBV7-9	NA	TRBJ1-2	NA	CASSRGDGNYGYTF	TGTGCCAGCAGCCGCGGGGACGGCAACTATGGCTACACCTTC
TRBV28	NA	TRBJ1-2	NA	CASSLTGNGYTF	TGTGCCAGCAGTCTGACAGGAAACGGCTACACCTTC
TRBV20-1	TRBD1	TRBJ2-7	few	CSASSGTGTYEQYF	TGCAGTGCCAGTTCCGGGACAGGAACCTACGAGCAGTACTTC
TRBV10-1	NA	TRBJ1-5	NA	CASSVVVNYSNQPQHF	TGCGCCAGCAGTGTGGTAGTGAACTATAGCAATCAGCCCCAGCATTTT
TRBV10-3	TRBD2	TRBJ2-5	once	CAISGLAGDQETQYF	TGTGCCATCAGCGGACTAGCGGGTGACCAAGAGACCCAGTACTTC
TRBV28	NA	TRBJ2-2	once	CASTPPSGTGELFF	TGTGCCAGCACCCCCCCATCGGGCACCGGGGAGCTGTTTTTT
TRBV4-1	NA	TRBJ1-5	NA	CASSQGIRQYNQPQHF	TGCGCCAGCAGCCAAGGGATTCGACAGTACAATCAGCCCCAGCATTTT
TRBV7-9	TRBD1	TRBJ1-2	NA	CASSLQGDGGYTF	TGTGCCAGCAGTCTACAGGGGGATGGGGGCTACACCTTC
TRBV5-1	TRBD2	TRBJ2-1	NA	CASSPRLAGAYNEQFF	TGCGCCAGCAGCCCGCGACTAGCGGGAGCGTACAATGAGCAGTTCTTC
TRBV28	NA	TRBJ2-5	once	CASSLHRTGRETQYF	TGTGCCAGCAGTTTGCACAGGACCGGGCGGGAGACCCAGTACTTC
TRBV11-2	TRBD2	TRBJ2-1	once	CASSRSSGGLGGEQFF	TGTGCCAGCAGCCGCTCTAGCGGGGGGCTAGGGGGTGAGCAGTTCTTC
TRBV19	TRBD1	TRBJ1-1	NA	CASIHLRAGGNTEAFF	TGTGCCAGTATCCACCTGAGGGCAGGGGGCAACACTGAAGCTTTCTTT
TRBV7-8	TRBD1	TRBJ2-7	NA	CASTRQGHEQYF	TGTGCCAGCACCAGACAGGGCCACGAGCAGTACTTC
TRBV29-1	NA	TRBJ2-7	NA	CSVGAVQGYEQYF	TGCAGCGTTGGAGCAGTACAGGGTTACGAGCAGTACTTC
TRBV9	NA	TRBJ2-7	NA	CASSAPGTGSYEQYF	TGTGCCAGCAGCGCCCCGGGGACTGGCTCCTACGAGCAGTACTTC
TRBV12-3/TRBV12-4	NA	TRBJ2-5	once	CASSLTSETQYF	TGTGCCAGCAGTTTAACTTCGGAGACCCAGTACTTC
TRBV28	NA	TRBJ1-5	NA	CASSPTGSNQPQHF	TGTGCCAGCAGCCCAACAGGGAGCAATCAGCCCCAGCATTTT
TRBV28	NA	TRBJ2-2	NA	CASFEGYTGELFF	TGTGCCAGCTTCGAGGGTTACACCGGGGAGCTGTTTTTT
TRBV5-4	TRBD1	TRBJ1-2	NA	CASSWYRGGYTF	TGTGCCAGCAGCTGGTACAGGGGTGGCTACACCTTC
TRBV19	TRBD1	TRBJ2-1	NA	CASSIPGQIHYNEQFF	TGTGCCAGTAGTATCCCGGGACAGATCCACTACAATGAGCAGTTCTTC
TRBV28	TRBD2	TRBJ2-3	NA	CASRELAGVPTDTQYF	TGTGCCAGCAGGGAACTAGCGGGAGTCCCCACAGATACGCAGTATTTT
TRBV2	TRBD2	TRBJ2-7	NA	CASSEAGETGEQYF	TGTGCCAGCAGTGAGGCGGGGGAGACCGGCGAGCAGTACTTC
TRBV7-8	NA	TRBJ1-3	NA	CASSPLVTGNTIYF	TGTGCCAGCAGCCCGCTAGTAACTGGAAACACCATATATTTT
TRBV12-3/TRBV12-4	NA	TRBJ1-5	NA	CASSLSGNQPQHF	TGTGCCAGCAGTTTATCGGGGAACCAGCCCCAGCATTTT
TRBV27	NA	TRBJ2-7	NA	CASSPRGGALGQYF	TGTGCCAGCAGTCCCCGAGGGGGGGCGCTCGGGCAGTACTTC
TRBV7-6	TRBD2	TRBJ2-1	NA	CASSKTSGYYNEQFF	TGTGCCAGCAGCAAGACTAGCGGGTATTACAATGAGCAGTTCTTC
TRBV7-9	TRBD2	TRBJ2-7	once	CASSQWTSGQTYEQYF	TGTGCCAGCAGCCAATGGACTAGCGGGCAGACCTACGAGCAGTACTTC
TRBV7-9	TRBD2	TRBJ2-5	NA	CASSHPGLTIETQYF	TGTGCCAGCAGCCACCCGGGACTAACCATAGAGACCCAGTACTTC
TRBV29-1	NA	TRBJ1-1	NA	CSVAFVGLNTEAFF	TGCAGCGTTGCCTTTGTGGGCCTGAACACTGAAGCTTTCTTT
TRBV3-1/TRBV3-2	TRBD2	TRBJ2-3	NA	CASSPPRGRADTQYF	TGTGCCAGCAGCCCACCCAGAGGGAGGGCAGATACGCAGTATTTT
TRBV5-1	NA	TRBJ2-7	many	CASRASSTYEQYF	TGCGCCAGCAGGGCTAGCAGTACCTACGAGCAGTACTTC
TRBV28	NA	TRBJ1-1	NA	CASTQWQGRAEAFF	TGTGCCAGCACCCAATGGCAGGGGCGTGCTGAAGCTTTCTTT
TRBV6-5	TRBD2	TRBJ2-7	NA	CASSYVAGGYEQYF	TGTGCCAGCAGTTACGTAGCGGGAGGATACGAGCAGTACTTC
TRBV19	TRBD2	TRBJ2-7	few	CASGVAGAPSYEQYF	TGTGCCTCCGGGGTAGCGGGAGCACCCTCCTACGAGCAGTACTTC
TRBV6-5	NA	TRBJ2-3	NA	CASRASATDTQYF	TGTGCCAGCAGGGCAAGCGCAACAGATACGCAGTATTTT
TRBV9	NA	TRBJ2-7	NA	CASSVGTAYEQYF	TGTGCCAGCAGCGTAGGGACAGCCTACGAGCAGTACTTC
TRBV6-6	NA	TRBJ1-4	NA	CASSYWAGPNEKLFF	TGTGCCAGCAGTTACTGGGCAGGCCCTAATGAAAAACTGTTTTTT
TRBV13	NA	TRBJ2-3	NA	CASSPGLTSTDTQYF	TGTGCCAGCAGCCCTGGACTGACGAGCACAGATACGCAGTATTTT
TRBV18	TRBD1	TRBJ1-1	NA	CASSPGTGMGTEAFF	TGTGCCAGCTCACCCGGGACAGGGATGGGAACTGAAGCTTTCTTT
TRBV24-1	TRBD2	TRBJ2-1	NA	CATRRELADEQFF	TGTGCCACCAGGCGGGAGCTAGCCGATGAGCAGTTCTTC
TRBV27	NA	TRBJ2-6	NA	CASSLWYNPSGANVLTF	TGTGCCAGCAGTTTATGGTACAACCCCTCTGGGGCCAACGTCCTGACTTTC
TRBV9	NA	TRBJ1-4	once	CASSEGVSNEKLFF	TGTGCCAGCAGCGAGGGGGTCAGTAATGAAAAACTGTTTTTT
TRBV28	NA	TRBJ1-4	NA	CASSYPGQGREKLFF	TGTGCCAGCAGTTACCCCGGGCAGGGAAGGGAAAAACTGTTTTTT
TRBV4-3	TRBD2	TRBJ2-7	few	CASSQGEGQQYF	TGCGCCAGCAGCCAAGGGGAGGGGCAACAGTACTTC
TRBV14	TRBD1	TRBJ2-1	once	CASSQGQGNEQFF	TGTGCCAGCAGCCAAGGACAGGGCAATGAGCAGTTCTTC